This TCR beta chain was found in a study of T cell repertoires in cytomegalovirus infection. Trimming cost V 8 bases and J 5 bases; bases outside gene matches: 11. This CDR3 has 15 residues. CDR1 and CDR2 from the germline V gene are MDHEN and SYDVKM. This clonotype has ten or more counts. MiXCR, applied by TCRdb to the reads, yields one record per CDR3 protein. The sample has hundreds of thousands of distinct CDR3 sequences; roughly 17% are singletons. This rearrangement joins TRBV28 to TRBJ2-5, with 10 bases fitting TRBD1. The clonotype originates from a human donor in good health (CMV status not recorded). Some clones in this sample may be carry-over from other donors' samples. Sequencing used PBMCs. In DNA, the CDR3 is TGTGCCAGCCACACACGGGACAGGGGTTTGGAGACCCAGTACTTC. Its translation: CASHTRDRGLETQYF.